This TCR beta chain was identified during a study of T-cell memory formation after mild COVID-19. Study information: Among the donors, TCR clusters were largely specific to each donor.

Broader study findings: The study detected some responding clones in pre-infection memory, suggesting cross-reactive memory joined. Contracting clones, day 15 to 85, had balanced CD4/CD8, and later expanders favored CD4+. Mainly CM and EM harbored the contracting CD4+ clones; mainly EMRA harbored the CD8+ ones.

Only a few counts were recorded for this clonotype. Its antigen is unknown. TCRdb reanalysed the 5' RACE reads using MiXCR and keeps one entry per CDR3 protein. The data contain about 100,000 distinct CDR3 sequences, around 10% of them singletons. CDR3 size: 16 residues. Germline V gives CDR1 MNHEY, CDR2 SVGAGI. V was cut by 6 bases and J by 0 bases, with 16 bases left in between. Sequencing was performed on PBMCs or a T cell subset sorted from them (not recorded which). V is TRBV6-5 and J is TRBJ2-3, with a weak D call TRBD1 (7 bases). This receptor was identified in a man younger than 30 who had mild COVID-19 (a few samples of this study predate the infection). Cell type and time point are not known. Written as DNA, the CDR3 is TGTGCCAGCAGGGACCGGGACAGCGGGAGCACAGATACGCAGTATTTT. Translating gives CASRDRDSGSTDTQYF.